This T cell receptor (beta chain) originates from a study of OX40 agonist ivuxolimab in advanced cancers. Study summary: An agonistic anti-OX40 (CD134) antibody, ivuxolimab, was used to treat the patients. At 0.01 to 10 mg/kg, ivuxolimab was administered intravenously to patients every 2 weeks. Study outcomes and limitations: In the 0.1-3.0 mg/kg groups, partial responders showed among the lowest expansion.

Any history of autoimmune disease or systemic immunosuppression disqualified patients. A remark on this clone: The antigen is unknown.

Germline V CDR1 and CDR2: SGHNT, YENEEA. The CDR3 consists of 13 residues. Trimming removed 6 bases from V and 4 bases from J, with 9 bases in between. TCRdb keeps only in-frame clones here, not all; method: immunoSEQ multiplex PCR. The profile covers approximately 76,000 clones, with roughly 90% appearing a single time and approximately 0.81% taken by the ten largest. Specimen: CD4+ or CD8+ T cells sorted from blood, collected in a trial of the OX40 agonist ivuxolimab. This chain joins TRBV11-3 and TRBJ2-2; maybe TRBD2 (5 bases). This TCR derives from an adult with an advanced solid tumor such as melanoma, head and neck, liver or kidney cancer. The CDR3 here is CASSLSGTGELFF. In DNA form, the CDR3 reads TGTGCCAGCAGTCTAAGCGGCACCGGGGAGCTGTTTTTT.